Listed here is a single T cell receptor beta chain. What it binds is unknown. The sample comes from a study of identical twins. Study-wide points: Beta out-of-frame sequences displayed a weaker excess of sharing between twins. The authors drew conclusions from cross-sectional statistical analysis rather than following the same donors. Within cord blood, abundant beta clonotypes carried fewer insertions, but memory repertoires showed no such trend.

It was template switching that added a universal primer site, and there were unique molecular identifiers on the cDNA. Each CDR3 protein gets one entry after TCRdb re-called the 5' RACE reads with MiXCR. This table has about 460,000 distinct CDR3 sequences, approximately 15% appearing once. V trimming: 0 bases; J trimming: 10 bases; junction bases outside the gene matches: 14. Germline V gene sequence: CDR1 DFQATT, CDR2 SNEGSKA (reference sequence). This CDR3 is 16 amino acids long. The sample was also linked to a second study, of yellow fever vaccine responses in identical twins.

The sequence came from a woman in her late teens or twenties in good health. This chain uses TRBV20-1 with TRBJ1-4; 7 bases match TRBD1. The specimen was CD4+ T cells sorted from blood. CDR3 amino acids: CSARDEKEGAHGKLFF. CDR3 nucleotides: TGCAGTGCTAGAGATGAAAAGGAGGGGGCTCACGGAAAACTGTTTTTT.